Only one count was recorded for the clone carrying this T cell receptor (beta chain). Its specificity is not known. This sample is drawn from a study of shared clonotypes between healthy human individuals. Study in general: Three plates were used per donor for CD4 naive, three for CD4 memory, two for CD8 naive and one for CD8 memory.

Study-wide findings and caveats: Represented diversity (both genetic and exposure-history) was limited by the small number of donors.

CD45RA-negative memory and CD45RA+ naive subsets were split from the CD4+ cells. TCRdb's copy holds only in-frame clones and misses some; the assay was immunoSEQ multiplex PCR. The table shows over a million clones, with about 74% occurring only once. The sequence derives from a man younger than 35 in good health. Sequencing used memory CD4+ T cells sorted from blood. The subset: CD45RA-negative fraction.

The chain's CDR3 is CASSLGGFQGDPSEQYF. CDR3 in DNA: TGTGCCAGCAGCTTAGGGGGGTTTCAGGGGGACCCCTCCGAGCAGTACTTC. The chain uses TRBV7-8 and TRBJ2-7; 7 bases line up with TRBD1. The germline gives CDR1 SGHVS, CDR2 FQNEAQ. This CDR3 region has 17 residues. Losses at the gene ends were 1 base for V and 6 bases for J; bases not matched to a gene: 15. Complete variable domain (other parts from reference TRBV7-8 and TRBJ2-7): GAGVSQSPRYKVAKRGQDVALRCDPISGHVSLFWYQQALGQGPEFLTYFQNEAQLDKSGLPSDRFFAERPEGSVSTLKIQRTQQEDSAVYLCASSLGGFQGDPSEQYFGPGTRLTVT.